Listed below are T cell receptor beta chains from one sample, sequenced in a study of blood T cell repertoires in COVID-19. Some clones are missing from TCRdb's copy, which holds only in-frame ones; the method was immunoSEQ multiplex PCR. The repertoire includes about 150,000 clones, around 84% of them detected once, and more than 6.5% sits in the top ten. The specimen sequenced was peripheral blood. The receptor set was obtained from a woman aged 60-75 years with COVID-19, enrolled during active disease. The CDR3 runs from the conserved cysteine through the conserved F or W. The D gene is left open where the match is weak. Part of the rows lack a size; the others show once, few, many or a class for expanded clones.

J gene,D gene,clone size,CDR3 length,V gene,CDR3 DNA,CDR3 protein
TRBJ1-2,-,-,15,TRBV2,TGTGCCAGCAGACGGGGAGCCCTAGCTAACTATGGCTACACCTTC,CASRRGALANYGYTF
TRBJ1-1,-,-,13,TRBV27,TGTGCCAGCAGTACCCACAGGGCGCTCGAAGCTTTCTTT,CASSTHRALEAFF
TRBJ1-5,-,-,15,TRBV18,TGTGCCAGCTCACCCCGGAGTGGAGAGGGCCAGCCCCAGCATTTT,CASSPRSGEGQPQHF
TRBJ1-1,-,-,11,TRBV6-1,TGTGCCAGCAGTGACATCACTGAAGCTTTCTTT,CASSDITEAFF
TRBJ2-1,TRBD1,few,15,TRBV18,TGTGCCAGCTCACTTAGACAGGGAACCTACAATGAGCAGTTCTTC,CASSLRQGTYNEQFF
TRBJ1-2,TRBD1,-,17,TRBV5-6,TGTGCCAGCAGCTTGGAATACGGGACAGGGGAGTGGTATGGCTACACCTTC,CASSLEYGTGEWYGYTF
TRBJ2-1,-,once,13,TRBV19,TGTGCCAGTAGTATAGACAGGCCAAATGAGCAGTTCTTC,CASSIDRPNEQFF
TRBJ2-6,-,once,15,TRBV24-1,TGTGCCACCAGTGATTGGGGGGCTGGGGCCAACGTCCTGACTTTC,CATSDWGAGANVLTF
TRBJ2-3,-,-,14,TRBV7-9,TGTGCCAGCAGCCTCCCAGACAGCCGTATGAGGCAGTATTTT,CASSLPDSRMRQYF
TRBJ2-1,-,-,15,TRBV27,TGTGCCAGCAGGCCAGACAGGGTGGGAGGCCATGAGCAGTTCTTC,CASRPDRVGGHEQFF
TRBJ2-7,TRBD2,-,14,TRBV13,TGTGCCAGCAGCTCTACTAGCGGGAGGTACGAGCAGTACTTC,CASSSTSGRYEQYF
TRBJ1-2,TRBD1,-,13,TRBV6-5,TGTGCCACCCAGTCGGGACAGGGAGTTGGCTACACCTTC,CATQSGQGVGYTF
TRBJ1-6,TRBD1,few,17,TRBV6-6,TGTGCCAGCAGTCAGGGACAGGGGAACACCTATAATTCACCCCTCCACTTT,CASSQGQGNTYNSPLHF
TRBJ2-7,-,few,14,TRBV19,TGTGCCAGTAGTACGGGGAGGCCCCCCTACGAGCAGTACTTC,CASSTGRPPYEQYF
TRBJ1-1,-,-,13,TRBV6-1,TGTGCCAGCAGCTTTACAGAGAACACTGAAGCTTTCTTT,CASSFTENTEAFF
TRBJ1-2,-,-,18,TRBV27,TGTGCCAGCAGTTGGCCCAGGGGCCCGGTCCTTATGGACTATGGCTACACCTTC,CASSWPRGPVLMDYGYTF
TRBJ2-3,TRBD1,-,14,TRBV7-3,TGTGCCAGCAGCCCCCGACAGGGTCCAGATACGCAGTATTTT,CASSPRQGPDTQYF
TRBJ2-1,TRBD1,-,14,TRBV7-2,TGTGCCAGCAGCTTATACAGGGGTTACAATGAGCAGTTCTTC,CASSLYRGYNEQFF
TRBJ1-2,-,-,13,TRBV2,TGTGCCAGCAGTGAAACCAGGGGCTATGGCTACACCTTC,CASSETRGYGYTF
TRBJ2-7,-,-,15,TRBV7-9,TGTGCCAGCAGCCCGCGGGACGGCAGAAAATACGAGCAGTACTTC,CASSPRDGRKYEQYF
TRBJ2-1,TRBD2,-,15,TRBV2,TGTGCCAGCAGTGAAACGGGAGGATATCAGGGTGAGCAGTTCTTC,CASSETGGYQGEQFF
TRBJ2-1,TRBD2,once,14,TRBV29-1,TGCAGCGTCAGACCTAGCGGGGGTAACAATGAGCAGTTCTTC,CSVRPSGGNNEQFF
TRBJ2-5,-,-,15,TRBV4-2,TGTGCCAGCAGCCAAGATCAGGGCAGGGTAGAGACCCAGTACTTC,CASSQDQGRVETQYF
TRBJ1-2,TRBD1,-,14,TRBV10-3,TGTGCCATCACCAGGGACAGCCAAAACTATGGCTACACCTTC,CAITRDSQNYGYTF
TRBJ2-2,-,-,14,TRBV6-4,TGTGCCAGCCGAACCGACTGGAACACCGGGGAGCTGTTTTTT,CASRTDWNTGELFF
TRBJ2-3,TRBD2,-,13,TRBV29-1,TGCAGCGTTGGTGGGACTAGAGGAGATACGCAGTATTTT,CSVGGTRGDTQYF